Listed here are 16 T cell receptor beta chains from one sample, sequenced in a study of blood T cell repertoires in COVID-19. Measured with immunoSEQ multiplex PCR; TCRdb has only the in-frame clones, and not every one. The sample contains more than 400,000 clones, 70% to 90% of which appear only once. Sequenced sample: peripheral blood. The receptors here all came from a human donor in a cohort sampled during active COVID-19.

A word on this clone: This sample includes further DNA sequences coding for the same CDR3. The chain employs TRBV30 and TRBJ1-1, with 9 bases identical to TRBD1. CDR3 length equals 13 residues. The germline CDR1 and CDR2 sequences are GTSNPN and SVGIG (reference sequence). V lost 5 bases to trimming and J lost 5 bases; unmatched junction nucleotides: 6. CDR3 DNA: TGTGCCTGGGTCGGACAGGGGAATACTGAAGCTTTCTTT. Its translation: CAWVGQGNTEAFF.

V gene TRBV7-6 combines with J gene TRBJ2-3; no definite D call. Per the germline V gene, CDR1 is SGHVS and CDR2 is FNYEAQ. Trimming stripped 2 bases from V and 2 bases from J, with 11 bases between. This CDR3 spans 15 amino acids. The CDR3 nucleotides read TGTGCCAGCAGCTTATCCCGGGTCCCCACAGATACGCAGTATTTT. Its protein is CASSLSRVPTDTQYF.

This chain uses TRBV7-2 with TRBJ2-1; TRBD2 matches at 9 bases. J gave up 6 bases and V 1 base, and 4 bases lay outside the gene matches. The CDR3 runs 15 residues. The germline gives CDR1 SGHTA, CDR2 FQGNSA. The CDR3 spells CASSLGGSGSNEQFF. Here the CDR3 DNA reads TGTGCCAGCAGCTTAGGAGGTAGCGGGAGCAATGAGCAGTTCTTC. The variable domain in full, completed from reference TRBV7-2 and TRBJ2-1, reads GAGVSQSPSNKVTEKGKDVELRCDPISGHTALYWYRQSLGQGLEFLIYFQGNSAPDKSGLPSDRFSAERTGGSVSTLTIQRTQQEDSAVYLCASSLGGSGSNEQFFGPGTRLTVL.

This chain connects TRBV3-1 (or the pseudogene TRBV3-2) to TRBJ1-2; the D is unclear. Germline V gene data show CDR1 as LGHDT and CDR2 as YNNKEL (reference sequence). The CDR3 covers 14 residues. Trimming took off 0 bases at V and 8 bases at J, with 13 bases between the two ends. This CDR3 reads CASSQDHWGAGYTF. Written as DNA, the CDR3 is TGTGCCAGCAGCCAAGATCATTGGGGAGCAGGCTACACCTTC.

This clone was detected once. The chain employs TRBV9 and TRBJ2-5, with 8 nucleotides matching TRBD1. Trimming took 3 bases from V and 5 from J; bases not matched to a gene: 9. This CDR3 is built from 15 residues. Germline loops: CDR1 SGDLS, CDR2 YYNGEE. In nucleotides, the CDR3 is TGTGCCAGCAGCGCTTCACCAGGGGGCGCGGAGACCCAGTACTTC. It translates to CASSASPGGAETQYF.

This sequence joins TRBV7-9 and TRBJ2-6; D uncertain. The CDR3 has 16 amino acids. Germline V gene data show CDR1 as SEHNR and CDR2 as FQNEAQ (reference sequence). Trimming took off 1 base at V and 0 bases at J, with 7 bases between the two ends. CDR3 nucleotides: TGTGCCAGCAGCTTAGATTCGGGCTCTGGGGCCAACGTCCTGACTTTC. Translation: CASSLDSGSGANVLTF. Supplemented by reference TRBV7-9 and TRBJ2-6, the full variable domain reads DTGVSQNPRHKITKRGQNVTFRCDPISEHNRLYWYRQTLGQGPEFLTYFQNEAQLEKSRLLSDRFSAERPKGSFSTLEIQRTEQGDSAMYLCASSLDSGSGANVLTFGAGSRLTVL.

The chain is built from TRBV15 and TRBJ2-7, with no clear D. Germline lookup yields CDR1 LNHNV and CDR2 YYDKDF (reference sequence). The CDR3 is 13 amino acids. V dropped 2 bases and J dropped 1 base, with 6 bases sitting between them. The CDR3 loop is CATSRPASYEQYF. CDR3 in DNA: TGTGCCACCAGCAGACCCGCGTCCTACGAGCAGTACTTC.

V gene TRBV7-2 combines with J gene TRBJ1-2, with 10 nucleotides matching TRBD1. CDR1 SGHTA and CDR2 FQGNSA come from the germline V gene. J lost 9 bases, V lost 5 bases, and 6 bases had no gene match. CDR3 size: 13 residues. The DNA of the CDR3 is TGTGCCAGCAGCGTCCGGACAGGGGGAAGCTACACCTTC. It specifies CASSVRTGGSYTF.

This chain joins TRBV6-1 and TRBJ2-1; TRBD2 matches 9 bases. Germline-derived CDR1 and CDR2 are MNHNS and SASEGT. J was trimmed by 6 bases and V by 3 bases; bases with no gene match: 6. CDR3 length equals 15 residues. CDR3 region: CASSDPGLAVNEQFF. CDR3 DNA sequence: TGTGCCAGCAGTGATCCGGGACTAGCCGTCAATGAGCAGTTCTTC.

J is TRBJ2-2 and V is TRBV2, with 7 bases matching TRBD2. The CDR3 extends over 15 amino acids. CDR1 and CDR2 (germline): SNHLY, FYNNEI. V lost 7 bases and J lost 5; bases outside the gene matches: 10. The DNA of the CDR3 is TGTGCCAGCACTAGGGGAGGGGTTTTTACCGGGGAGCTGTTTTTT. The encoded protein is CASTRGGVFTGELFF.

This chain uses TRBV9 with TRBJ1-6; 9 bases match TRBD1. The CDR3 spans 17 residues. CDR1 and CDR2 from the germline V gene are SGDLS and YYNGEE. V shed 3 bases, J shed 10 bases, and the junction held 14 bases outside the gene matches. The CDR3 spells CASSGGSGTGQGSPLHF. For the CDR3, the DNA is TGTGCCAGCAGCGGAGGCTCCGGGACAGGGCAGGGATCACCCCTCCACTTT.

The chain couples TRBV9 to TRBJ1-1; D remains unclear. This CDR3 region has 15 residues. V was pared by 0 bases and J by 0 bases, with 9 bases between. Germline V gene sequence: CDR1 SGDLS, CDR2 YYNGEE. CDR3 bases: TGTGCCAGCAGCGTAGCTACCGGTATGAACACTGAAGCTTTCTTT. Amino acid sequence: CASSVATGMNTEAFF.

Here the CDR3 DNA reads TGTGCCAGCAGCCAAAGAGTGGGGACAGGGGGGCTCTACGAGCAGTACTTC. Translating gives CASSQRVGTGGLYEQYF. The rearrangement uses TRBV3-1 (or the pseudogene TRBV3-2) and TRBJ2-7; TRBD1 matches at 11 bases. The CDR3 runs to 17 residues. Germline-derived CDR1 and CDR2 are LGHDT and YNNKEL (reference sequence). J lost 3 bases, V lost 2 bases, and 9 bases had no gene match.

As for this clone: Other DNA sequences within the sample encode an identical CDR3. The gene calls are TRBV30 and TRBJ1-5; 7 bases fit TRBD1. The CDR3 sequence is 14 residues long. J was trimmed by 2 bases and V by 2 bases; bases with no gene match: 3. Germline CDR1 reads GTSNPN; CDR2 reads SVGIG (reference sequence). CDR3 sequence reads: CAWSPTGGNQPQHF. In nucleotides, the CDR3 is TGTGCCTGGAGTCCTACAGGGGGCAATCAGCCCCAGCATTTT.

The rearrangement joins TRBV6-1 to TRBJ1-2; D might be TRBD1 (5 bases). Trimming pared 1 base from V and 4 bases from J, leaving 13 bases between. Germline V gene sequence: CDR1 MNHNS, CDR2 SASEGT. The CDR3 consists of 15 residues. The DNA for the CDR3 is TGTGCCAGCAGTGAAGGGAGACAGCGACTCTATGGCTACACCTTC. Its translation is CASSEGRQRLYGYTF.

The V call is TRBV19, the J call TRBJ2-2; tentatively, D is TRBD2 (5 bases). Deletions cut 3 bases from V and 4 bases from J, with 9 bases between. The CDR3 is made up of 14 amino acids. The V gene's germline CDR1 is LNHDA and CDR2 SQIVND (reference sequence). In DNA form, the CDR3 reads TGTGCCAGTAGTATTAAGGCGGGCACCGGGGAGCTGTTTTTT. This translates into CASSIKAGTGELFF.